The clone carrying this T cell receptor (beta chain) was counted at least ten times. Looked up from germline, CDR1 is DFQATT and CDR2 is SNEGSKA (reference sequence). This CDR3 has 15 amino acids. V shed 3 bases, J shed 3 bases, and the junction held 5 bases outside the gene matches. This sample stems from a study of identical twins. MiXCR, run by TCRdb on the 5' RACE reads, gives a single entry per CDR3 protein. The sample consists of 650,000 to 800,000 distinct CDR3 sequences, under 9% of them appearing once. This sample also appeared in a second study, on yellow fever vaccine responses in identical twins.

The specimen was PBMCs. This sequence joins TRBV20-1 and TRBJ2-1, with 10 bases lining up with TRBD1. The receptor comes from a woman under 30 in good health. The CDR3 loop reads CSARTGTGDYNEQFF. In DNA, the CDR3 is TGCAGTGCTAGGACCGGGACAGGGGACTACAATGAGCAGTTCTTC.